The 27 T cell receptor beta chains listed next were all sequenced from one sample in a study of tumor and adjacent non-tumor tissue in lung cancer. Three rounds of nested PCR, following a modified ARM-PCR protocol, produced the TCRbeta library. TCRdb re-derived calls from the multiplex PCR reads in MiXCR, one entry per CDR3 protein. The repertoire holds more than 55,000 distinct CDR3 sequences, with roughly 77% as singletons. The template was RNA from unsorted bulk tissue. This non-tumor lung sample came from over 3 cm beyond the tumor edge. Specimen: distant non-tumor lung tissue. The receptors come from a man in his sixties with non-small cell lung cancer.

On this clonotype: One end of the junction does not line up with germline, which may come from a read error. In DNA form, the CDR3 reads TGCAGTGTTAGAGCATCTCATCTGACTGGCGAGCAGTACTTC. It is translated as CSVRASHLTGEQYF. The chain recombines TRBV20-1 with TRBJ2-7; no definite D call. CDR3 length equals 14 residues. Per germline, CDR1 DFQATT and CDR2 SNEGSKA (reference sequence).

Details on this clonotype: At one boundary the junction diverges from the germline segment, which might be a read error. The CDR3 region has the DNA TGCAGCGTTGCAGGGGGAAACAAGCGGGGACGGGAGATCCAGTACTTC. Encoded protein: CSVAGGNKRGREIQYF. The gene calls are TRBV29-1 and TRBJ2-5; tentatively, D is TRBD1 or TRBD2 (7 bases each). Germline loops: CDR1 SQVTM, CDR2 ANQGSEA. The CDR3 loop spans 16 amino acids.

This clonotype has ten or more counts. The gene calls are TRBV20-1 and TRBJ2-2; TRBD2 aligns across 10 bases. CDR3 size: 16 residues. Germline CDR1 and CDR2: DFQATT and SNEGSKA (reference sequence). Germline trimming cut 2 bases from V and 2 bases from J; bases unmatched to any gene: 5. The CDR3 region has the DNA TGCAGTGCTAGACCCAAGCGGGAGGGCAACACCGGGGAGCTGTTTTTT. It specifies CSARPKREGNTGELFF.

Remarks on this clonotype: At one end, the junction sequence differs from germline, possibly due to a read error. The V gene is TRBV5-4, the J gene TRBJ2-7; possibly TRBD1 for D (5 bases). The CDR3 loop spans 14 amino acids. Germline lookup yields CDR1 SGHNT and CDR2 YYREEE (reference sequence). The CDR3, as DNA: TGTGCCAGCACCTTAACAGGTATCTCCTACGAGCACTACTTC. This translates into CASTLTGISYEHYF.

In regard to this clonotype: Without the conserved terminal phenylalanine or tryptophan, this CDR3 likely stems from a read error. The genes are TRBV6-1 and TRBJ2-1, with a possible D match to TRBD2 (6 bases). The CDR3 has 15 residues. The germline CDR1 and CDR2 sequences are MNHNS and SASEGT. This chain's CDR3 is CASIPLGRGEREQFL. CDR3 in DNA: TGTGCAAGCATCCCCCTGGGGCGGGGAGAAAGAGAGCAGTTCTTA.

About this clonotype itself: It may be a read error: a sequence one base away is much more abundant. The V gene is TRBV20-1, the J gene TRBJ1-1; D is ambiguous. The CDR3 is 16 amino acids. CDR1 and CDR2 (germline): DFQATT, SNEGSKA (reference sequence). For the CDR3, the DNA is TGCAGTACTAGAGATAACCAGGCCACCATGAACACTGAAGCTTTCTTT. Its protein is CSTRDNQATMNTEAFF.

As regards this clonotype: Given the absence of the conserved phenylalanine or tryptophan at the CDR3 end, a read error is likely. This chain joins TRBV29-1 and TRBJ2-2, with D maybe TRBD1 (6 bases). Germline values: CDR1 SQVTM, CDR2 ANQGSEA. Trimming left V 7 bases short and J 7 bases short, with 19 bases between. This CDR3 contains 14 residues. CDR3 sequence reads: CSAYPRVGGGELFS. CDR3 nucleotides: TGCAGCGCCTACCCCAGGGTAGGGGGCGGGGAGCTGTTTAGT.

The rearrangement links TRBV11-2 to TRBJ1-4; D might be TRBD1 (6 bases). The CDR3 totals 14 residues. The germline V gene has CDR1 SGHAT and CDR2 FQNNGV. V lost 5 bases and J 7 bases, leaving 14 bases between the germline ends. The DNA for the CDR3 is TGTGCCAGCAGCCGAGGACAGTATGGTGAAAAACTGTTTTTT. This codes for CASSRGQYGEKLFF. Variable domain in full (rest from reference TRBV11-2 and TRBJ1-4): EAGVAQSPRYKIIEKRQSVAFWCNPISGHATLYWYQQILGQGPKLLIQFQNNGVVDDSQLPKDRFSAERLKGVDSTLKIQPAKLEDSAVYLCASSRGQYGEKLFFGSGTQLSVL.

J is TRBJ2-7 and V is TRBV4-2; TRBD2 matches at 7 bases. Germline lookup yields CDR1 LGHNA and CDR2 YNFKEQ. The V gene end was trimmed by 9 bases and the J gene end by 5 bases; junction bases not matched to a gene: 22. CDR3 length: 17 amino acids. This chain's CDR3 is CASNPGAGSRLENEQYF. The CDR3 nucleotides are TGTGCCAGTAACCCAGGAGCGGGGAGCCGACTGGAAAACGAGCAGTACTTC.

This clonotype was seen many times. The V and J genes are TRBV20-1 and TRBJ1-4; TRBD1 matches 8 bases. The CDR3 runs 12 residues. From germline, CDR1 is DFQATT and CDR2 SNEGSKA (reference sequence). With V trimmed by 2 bases and J by 7 bases, 0 bases remained unmatched. DNA for the CDR3: TGCAGTGCTAGACAGGGGGCTGAAAAACTGTTTTTT. Encoded protein: CSARQGAEKLFF.

About this clonotype itself: The conserved closing phenylalanine or tryptophan is absent in this CDR3, likely reflecting a read error. This chain connects TRBV11-2 to TRBJ1-1; TRBD1 might be the D (6 bases). This CDR3 comprises 15 residues. Germline values: CDR1 SGHAT, CDR2 FQNNGV. The V end lost 6 bases, the J end lost 5 bases, and 19 bases lay between the germline ends. The CDR3 nucleotides are TGTGCCAGCAGAATGGACTCGAACAGGGATACTGAAGCTTTCCTT. Amino acid sequence: CASRMDSNRDTEAFL.

Details on this clonotype: No conserved phenylalanine or tryptophan is present at the end of the CDR3, so a read error is the likely explanation. The chain combines TRBV29-1 with TRBJ2-7; the D gene could be TRBD1 or TRBD2 (5 bases each). Germline assignment: CDR1 SQVTM and CDR2 ANQGSEA. The CDR3 has 14 residues. With 4 bases removed from V and 4 bases from J, the gap between germline ends came to 17 bases. The CDR3 DNA reads as TGCAGCGTTGTATCGGGGCCAGCTCTGTACGAGCAGTACTTG. Amino acid sequence: CSVVSGPALYEQYL.

This clonotype was recorded at least ten times. This chain links TRBV6-5 with TRBJ1-2; 7 bases are a match to TRBD1. V gave up 7 bases and J gave up 7 bases; unmatched junction bases: 15. Germline CDR1 MNHEY, CDR2 SVGAGI. This CDR3 spans 15 amino acids. CDR3 coding DNA: TGTGCCAGCACATCAGTTAGCAGGGGGGAGTCTGGCTACACCTTC. This translates into CASTSVSRGESGYTF.

This clonotype was observed many times. V is TRBV7-9 and J is TRBJ2-7; D not resolved. Germline V gene data show CDR1 as SEHNR and CDR2 as FQNEAQ (reference sequence). CDR3 length equals 12 residues. V was pared by 0 bases and J by 5 bases, with 5 bases between. The CDR3 DNA is TGTGCCAGCAGCTTAGCAAGGAACGAGCAGTACTTC. Residues: CASSLARNEQYF.

Points on this clonotype: At one end the junction does not follow the germline gene, possibly because of a read error. The chain uses TRBV4-1 and TRBJ1-1; no definite D call. Germline V gene sequence: CDR1 MGHRA, CDR2 YSYEKL. This CDR3 is built from 13 residues. The CDR3 bases are TGCGCCTGCAGCCAAGATCCCGGGGAAGTGCCTTTCTTT. It yields the protein CACSQDPGEVPFF.

A note on this clonotype: The junction differs from germline at one of its ends, possibly a read error. The J gene is TRBJ2-2, the V gene TRBV5-1; 9 bases fit TRBD1. Germline values: CDR1 SGHRS, CDR2 YFSETQ. CDR3 length: 16 amino acids. This CDR3 reads CPSSLQGASSTGELFF. In DNA, the CDR3 is TGCCCCAGCAGCTTACAGGGGGCTTCGAGCACCGGGGAGCTGTTTTTT.

About this clonotype itself: A junction end diverges from the germline sequence, so it may reflect a read error. The CDR3 reads CAGSVAGNDEQYF. The CDR3 coding sequence is TGTGCCGGCAGCGTAGCGGGAAACGACGAGCAGTACTTC. The chain is built from TRBV9 and TRBJ2-7; 8 bases line up with TRBD2. Germline lookup yields CDR1 SGDLS and CDR2 YYNGEE. The CDR3 is 13 amino acids.

The V and J genes are TRBV14 and TRBJ2-1; the match to TRBD2 covers 9 bases. This CDR3 is 14 amino acids long. In germline, CDR1 is SGHDN, CDR2 FVKESK. The V gene end was trimmed by 10 bases and the J gene end by 8 bases; junction bases not matched to a gene: 12. CDR3 protein: CAIIQWTSADEQFF. In nucleotides, the CDR3 is TGTGCCATCATACAGTGGACTAGCGCCGATGAGCAGTTCTTC.

Details on this clonotype: One end of the junction does not line up with germline, which may come from a read error. The chain uses TRBV6-1 and TRBJ1-5; 7 bases are shared with TRBD1. Germline CDR1 reads MNHNS; CDR2 reads SASEGT. The CDR3 runs to 15 residues. The CDR3 bases are TGCGACAGCTGTGAATTACGACAGGGTTCTCAGCCCCAGCATTTT. Its translation: CDSCELRQGSQPQHF.

Regarding this clonotype: The junction differs from germline at one of its ends, possibly a read error. V usage is TRBV6-6 and J usage is TRBJ1-3; maybe TRBD1 (5 bases). This CDR3 contains 14 residues. Germline CDR1 and CDR2: MNHNY and SVGAGI (reference sequence). The CDR3 loop is CASLGGSSGNTLYF. The CDR3, as DNA: TGTGCTAGCCTCGGGGGGAGCTCTGGAAACACCTTATATTTT.

About this clonotype: One junction end disagrees with the germline gene, perhaps due to a read error. V and J are TRBV6-1 and TRBJ2-3; the D is unclear. This CDR3 contains 15 residues. CDR1 MNHNS and CDR2 SASEGT come from the germline V gene. This chain's CDR3 is CANSELQGSTDTQYF. The CDR3 nucleotides are TGTGCCAACAGTGAACTTCAAGGTAGCACGGATACGCAGTATTTT.

This clonotype has at least ten counts. CDR3 nucleotides: TGCAGTGCGGAAAGCACAGATACGCAGTATTTT. This gives the protein CSAESTDTQYF. The J gene is TRBJ2-3, the V gene TRBV20-1; no clear D. CDR3 length: 11 residues. CDR1 and CDR2 (germline): DFQATT, SNEGSKA (reference sequence). V was pared by 6 bases and J by 0 bases, with 4 bases between.

The chain combines TRBV29-1 with TRBJ1-4; 9 positions match TRBD1. Germline V CDR1 and CDR2: SQVTM, ANQGSEA. Trimming at V came to 5 bases and at J to 6 bases, leaving 7 bases not matched to a gene. The CDR3 spans 14 residues. CDR3 region: CSVITGTGYEKLFF. CDR3 sequence (DNA): TGCAGCGTTATAACTGGGACAGGGTATGAAAAACTGTTTTTT.

This clonotype was picked up a small number of times. Since a much larger clone is just one base distant, this may be a read error. V usage is TRBV5-1 and J usage is TRBJ2-6; possibly TRBD1 or TRBD2 for D (5 bases each). The CDR3 runs to 16 residues. Germline CDR1 SGHRS, CDR2 YFSETQ. In DNA form, the CDR3 reads TGCGCCAGCAGCCCGGCTCCCGAGGGTGGGGCCAGCGTCCTGACTTTC. Translating it yields CASSPAPEGGASVLTF.

Only a few counts were recorded for this clonotype. The junction differs from germline at one of its ends, possibly a read error. The chain uses TRBV29-1 and TRBJ2-7, with D maybe TRBD2 (5 bases). Germline V gives CDR1 SQVTM, CDR2 ANQGSEA. The CDR3 consists of 15 residues. CDR3 sequence reads: CNNDLDQGLGNEEYF. The CDR3 DNA sequence: TGCAATAACGACCTAGATCAAGGACTTGGCAACGAGGAGTATTTC.

This rearrangement joins TRBV20-1 to TRBJ2-3; the D gene could be TRBD1 or TRBD2 (6 bases each). V lost 6 bases to trimming and J lost 10 bases, with 17 bases between them. The germline V gene has CDR1 DFQATT and CDR2 SNEGSKA (reference sequence). The CDR3 is made up of 12 amino acids. CDR3 DNA sequence: TGCAGTGCCCGGGGGCCCACGGATGCGCAGTATTTT. It specifies CSARGPTDAQYF.

On this clonotype itself: Sequence at one end of the junction differs from germline and may be a read error. The chain carries TRBV10-3 and TRBJ2-6, with 11 bases fitting TRBD2. CDR1 and CDR2 (germline): ENHRY, SYGVKD. The length of the CDR3 is 20 residues. CDR3 protein: CVISEHGTSGRDSRANVLTF. The DNA of the CDR3 is TGTGTCATCAGTGAACATGGGACTAGCGGAAGGGACTCTAGGGCCAACGTCCTGACTTTC.